These 15 T cell receptor beta chains originate from one sample sequenced in a study of response to subunit inactivated influenza vaccine. TCRdb used MiXCR to reprocess the RT-PCR reads, holding one entry per CDR3 protein. This sample has about 570,000 distinct CDR3 sequences, with about 11% found just once. These data also formed part of another study, on T cells expressing NK-cell markers. Per that study: Making the TCR beta cDNA relied on 5'RACE template switching with UMIs.

The sample consisted of PBMCs from blood, taken on the day of vaccination. The receptors here all came from a man aged 50 to 59 who received an inactivated influenza vaccine.

This clonotype occurred a few times. J is TRBJ2-3 and V is TRBV3-1; TRBD2 is a possible D gene (5 bases). Trimming pared 0 bases from V and 0 bases from J, leaving 10 bases between. CDR3 size: 16 residues. Germline loops: CDR1 LGHDT, CDR2 YNNKEL (reference sequence). CDR3 bases: TGTGCCAGCAGCCAAGATACGAGGACTAGCACAGATACGCAGTATTTT. Translation: CASSQDTRTSTDTQYF.

The chain recombines TRBV28 with TRBJ2-7, with D maybe TRBD1 (5 bases). In germline, CDR1 is MDHEN, CDR2 SYDVKM. The CDR3 runs to 13 residues. V dropped 6 bases and J dropped 3 bases, with 12 bases sitting between them. CDR3 nucleotides: TGTGCCAGCAGGACCTCAGGGATCTACGAGCAGTACTTC. This codes for CASRTSGIYEQYF.

This clonotype has more than one count but fewer than ten. The rearrangement links TRBV5-1 to TRBJ2-1; 7 bases map to TRBD1. The V and J ends lost 0 bases and 7 bases, in that order; junction bases with no gene match: 13. CDR1 SGHRS and CDR2 YFSETQ come from the germline V gene. This CDR3 has 17 amino acids. The CDR3 loop reads CASSLGDSLSLSNEQFF. The CDR3 DNA follows: TGCGCCAGCAGCTTGGGGGACAGCCTCTCCCTTAGTAATGAGCAGTTCTTC.

This clonotype was detected many times. In DNA, the CDR3 is TGTGCCAGCAGCCCCGCTAGCGGGACCTGGAACACCGGGGAGCTGTTTTTT. This gives the protein CASSPASGTWNTGELFF. The chain uses TRBV5-6 and TRBJ2-2, with 9 bases identical to TRBD2. After removal of 4 bases from V and 1 base from J, the junction contained 8 bases not matched to a gene. Germline CDR1 is SGHDT and CDR2 is YYEEEE. The CDR3 has 17 amino acids.

The chain links TRBV11-1 to TRBJ2-1; 7 bases agree with TRBD1. The length of the CDR3 is 20 residues. V lost 2 bases to trimming and J lost 4 bases; unmatched junction nucleotides: 20. CDR1 and CDR2 (germline): SGHAT, FQDESV (reference sequence). The chain's CDR3 is CASSLPLPHLRGLGYNEQFF. Here the CDR3 DNA reads TGTGCCAGCAGCTTACCCCTGCCCCATTTGAGGGGGCTAGGGTACAATGAGCAGTTCTTC.

This clonotype was counted ten times or more. V and J are TRBV6-5 and TRBJ1-1; 9 bases align to TRBD1. V was pared by 0 bases and J by 5 bases, with 7 bases of the junction left unmatched. The CDR3 sequence is 16 residues long. Germline V gene data show CDR1 as MNHEY and CDR2 as SVGAGI. Written as DNA, the CDR3 is TGTGCCAGCAGTTACTCTTTGACAGGGGGGGGGACTGAAGCTTTCTTT. Protein product: CASSYSLTGGGTEAFF.

This clonotype was picked up one time. This rearrangement joins TRBV5-1 to TRBJ2-7; 7 bases are a match to TRBD1. The CDR3 spans 15 residues. Germline values: CDR1 SGHRS, CDR2 YFSETQ. After removal of 2 bases from V and 0 bases from J, the junction contained 5 bases not matched to a gene. The CDR3 is CASSFQGDSSYEQYF. The DNA of the CDR3 is TGCGCCAGCAGCTTTCAGGGGGACAGCTCCTACGAGCAGTACTTC.

The CDR3 loop reads CASSHSGLAGGPSLISYEQYF. The DNA for the CDR3 is TGTGCCAGCAGTCATTCAGGACTAGCGGGAGGGCCCTCATTAATCTCCTACGAGCAGTACTTC. J is TRBJ2-7 and V is TRBV7-6; 15 bases are a match to TRBD2. There are 21 residues in the CDR3. J was trimmed by 0 bases and V by 6 bases; bases with no gene match: 18. CDR1 SGHVS and CDR2 FNYEAQ come from the germline V gene.

The chain is built from TRBV18 and TRBJ1-2; 8 bases are shared with TRBD1. CDR1 is KGHSH and CDR2 is LQKENI in the germline V gene. CDR3 size: 16 residues. The trim removed 5 bases at V and 8 bases at J, leaving 16 bases unmatched. The CDR3 DNA reads as TGTGCCAGCTCATCAACCGGGACAGGCGATCGCGTAGGCTACACCTTC. Translating it yields CASSSTGTGDRVGYTF.

This rearrangement joins TRBV5-1 to TRBJ1-1; D perhaps matches TRBD1 (5 bases). V was pared by 6 bases and J by 0 bases, with 9 bases between. The germline V gene has CDR1 SGHRS and CDR2 YFSETQ. CDR3 size: 13 residues. CDR3 nucleotide sequence: TGCGCCAGCACGGACAAGATGAACACTGAAGCTTTCTTT. Translated, it gives CASTDKMNTEAFF. The variable domain in full, completed from reference TRBV5-1 and TRBJ1-1, reads KAGVTQTPRYLIKTRGQQVTLSCSPISGHRSVSWYQQTPGQGLQFLFEYFSETQRNKGNFPGRFSGRQFSNSRSEMNVSTLELGDSALYLCASTDKMNTEAFFGQGTRLTVV.

This clonotype showed up just a few times. The chain recombines TRBV6-1 with TRBJ2-7, with TRBD1 matching over 7 bases. Losses at the gene ends were 5 bases for V and 0 bases for J; bases not matched to a gene: 7. Germline V gene lookup returns CDR1 MNHNS and CDR2 SASEGT. The CDR3 length is 15 residues. CDR3 sequence (DNA): TGTGCCAGCAGTAAACCTCGACAGGGCTCCTACGAGCAGTACTTC. The encoded protein is CASSKPRQGSYEQYF.

The V and J genes are TRBV5-6 and TRBJ2-3; D not resolved. Trimming pared 1 base from V and 2 bases from J, leaving 8 bases between. This CDR3 has 14 residues. Germline V gene data show CDR1 as SGHDT and CDR2 as YYEEEE. The CDR3 loop reads CASSLIDSTDTQYF. The CDR3 DNA reads TGTGCCAGCAGCTTGATAGACTCCACAGATACGCAGTATTTT.

There are a few counts of this clonotype. This sequence joins TRBV25-1 and TRBJ2-7, with TRBD1 matching over 7 bases. The V segment lost 4 bases and the J segment 5 bases; nucleotides outside the gene matches: 8. Germline V gives CDR1 MGHDK, CDR2 SYGVNS. This CDR3 is built from 14 residues. In nucleotides, the CDR3 is TGTGCCAGCAGTGTGACAGGGACGAGGAACGAGCAGTACTTC. It is translated as CASSVTGTRNEQYF.

This clonotype was recorded a few times. This CDR3 is CASSLLTGTDEQYF. Here the CDR3 DNA reads TGCGCCAGCAGCTTGCTTACAGGGACGGACGAGCAGTACTTC. J is TRBJ2-7 and V is TRBV5-1; a possible D gene is TRBD1 (6 bases). Per germline, CDR1 SGHRS and CDR2 YFSETQ. CDR3 size: 14 residues. Between the trimmed V and J ends, which lost 1 base and 5 bases, there was a span of 13 bases. Looking up the rest from reference TRBV5-1 and TRBJ2-7 gives the full variable domain: KAGVTQTPRYLIKTRGQQVTLSCSPISGHRSVSWYQQTPGQGLQFLFEYFSETQRNKGNFPGRFSGRQFSNSRSEMNVSTLELGDSALYLCASSLLTGTDEQYFGPGTRLTVT.

This clonotype appeared a few times. The rearrangement uses TRBV28 and TRBJ1-2; 8 bases match TRBD1. The CDR3 sequence is 15 residues long. Looked up from germline, CDR1 is MDHEN and CDR2 is SYDVKM. V shed 4 bases, J shed 4 bases, and the junction held 8 bases outside the gene matches. The CDR3 reads CASSSNWDRTYGYTF. The CDR3 DNA is TGTGCCAGCAGTTCCAACTGGGACAGGACCTATGGCTACACCTTC.